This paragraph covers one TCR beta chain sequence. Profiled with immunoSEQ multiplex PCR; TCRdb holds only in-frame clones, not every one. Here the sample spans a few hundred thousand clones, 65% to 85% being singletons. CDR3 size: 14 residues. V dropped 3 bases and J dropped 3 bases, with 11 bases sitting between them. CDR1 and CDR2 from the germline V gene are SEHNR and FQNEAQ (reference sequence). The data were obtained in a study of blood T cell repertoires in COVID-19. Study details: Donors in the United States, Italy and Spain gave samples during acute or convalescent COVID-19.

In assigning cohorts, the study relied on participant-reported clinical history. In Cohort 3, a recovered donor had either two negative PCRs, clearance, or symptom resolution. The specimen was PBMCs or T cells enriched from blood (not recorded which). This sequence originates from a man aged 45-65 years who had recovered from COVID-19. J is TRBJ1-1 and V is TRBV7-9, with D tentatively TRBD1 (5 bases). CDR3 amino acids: CASSFREVDTEAFF. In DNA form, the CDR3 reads TGTGCCAGCAGCTTCAGGGAAGTGGACACTGAAGCTTTCTTT.